Below, 24 T cell receptor beta chains from the same sample are listed, as sequenced in a study of T cells after somatic rescue of genetic block. The method was immunoSEQ multiplex PCR; TCRdb's version includes in-frame clones alone and lacks a portion of them. Of tens of thousands of clones listed, about 91% are singletons. Sample: peripheral blood mononuclear cells (PBMCs). Receptors were obtained from a middle-aged man.

The gene calls are TRBV5-1 and TRBJ2-3; no clear D gene. CDR1 and CDR2 (germline): SGHRS, YFSETQ. With 4 bases removed from V and 2 bases from J, the gap between germline ends came to 11 bases. The CDR3 spans 14 residues. The CDR3 DNA is TGCGCCAGCAGCAGAAGTTTAGACACAGATACGCAGTATTTT. This encodes CASSRSLDTDTQYF. The full variable domain, in which reference TRBV5-1 and TRBJ2-3 provide the parts outside the CDR3, is KAGVTQTPRYLIKTRGQQVTLSCSPISGHRSVSWYQQTPGQGLQFLFEYFSETQRNKGNFPGRFSGRQFSNSRSEMNVSTLELGDSALYLCASSRSLDTDTQYFGPGTRLTVL.

This chain joins TRBV30 and TRBJ1-5, with D hard to call. Germline CDR1 is GTSNPN and CDR2 is SVGIG (reference sequence). The CDR3 has 15 residues. Deletions cut 2 bases from V and 0 bases from J, with 11 bases between. The CDR3 is CAWSRVPYSNQPQHF. In nucleotides, the CDR3 is TGTGCCTGGAGTAGGGTGCCGTATAGCAATCAGCCCCAGCATTTT.

J is TRBJ2-5 and V is TRBV20-1; no clear D. Germline values: CDR1 DFQATT, CDR2 SNEGSKA (reference sequence). The CDR3 runs 11 residues. CDR3 in amino acids: CSPRRQETQYF. In nucleotides, the CDR3 is TGCAGCCCCCGTCGACAAGAGACCCAGTACTTC.

The gene calls are TRBV4-1 and TRBJ2-7, with D maybe TRBD2 (5 bases). The CDR3 spans 15 residues. V dropped 4 bases and J dropped 3 bases, with 16 bases sitting between them. Germline CDR1 is MGHRA and CDR2 is YSYEKL. CDR3 in DNA: TGCGCCAGCAGCCCAGGTTTCCAGCGGAGCTACGAGCAGTACTTC. The encoded protein is CASSPGFQRSYEQYF.

V is TRBV27 and J is TRBJ2-7; tentatively, D is TRBD1 (6 bases). Trimming stripped 2 bases from V and 3 bases from J, with 8 bases between. The CDR3 contains 13 residues. CDR1 is MNHEY, CDR2 SMNVEV, per germline (reference sequence). The CDR3 DNA is TGTGCCAGCAGTTTAGCAGGGGACTACGAGCAGTACTTC. Translated: CASSLAGDYEQYF.

The rearrangement uses TRBV2 and TRBJ1-2, with D hard to call. The CDR3 has 14 residues. CDR1 is SNHLY and CDR2 is FYNNEI in the germline V gene. Trimming took 2 bases from V and 8 from J, leaving 15 bases between them. DNA for the CDR3: TGTGCCAGCAGTGAAATAGGGCAGGCTGGGGGCTACACCTTC. This sequence encodes CASSEIGQAGGYTF.

This rearrangement joins TRBV5-1 to TRBJ2-7, with D possibly being TRBD2 (5 bases). The ends were cut back, 2 bases at V and 0 bases at J, with 9 bases in the middle. The CDR3 spans 14 residues. Germline CDR1 reads SGHRS; CDR2 reads YFSETQ. CDR3 amino acids: CASSFGVPSYEQYF. CDR3 nucleotides: TGCGCCAGCAGCTTCGGGGTTCCCTCCTACGAGCAGTACTTC.

In this sample, this clone turned up once. The chain links TRBV25-1 to TRBJ1-2, with 7 nucleotides matching TRBD1. CDR1 and CDR2 (germline): MGHDK, SYGVNS. V shed 2 bases, J shed 6 bases, and the junction held 6 bases outside the gene matches. The CDR3 totals 14 residues. CDR3 region: CASSERVRGNGYTF. DNA for the CDR3: TGTGCCAGCAGTGAACGCGTCAGGGGGAATGGCTACACCTTC.

This chain uses TRBV11-2 with TRBJ1-1; D ambiguous. The V end lost 1 base, the J end lost 3 bases, and 6 bases lay between the germline ends. The CDR3 sequence is 13 residues long. CDR1 is SGHAT and CDR2 is FQNNGV in the germline V gene. CDR3 sequence reads: CASSLVGHTEAFF. For the CDR3, the DNA is TGTGCCAGCAGCTTAGTTGGCCACACTGAAGCTTTCTTT. Looking up the rest from reference TRBV11-2 and TRBJ1-1 gives the full variable domain: EAGVAQSPRYKIIEKRQSVAFWCNPISGHATLYWYQQILGQGPKLLIQFQNNGVVDDSQLPKDRFSAERLKGVDSTLKIQPAKLEDSAVYLCASSLVGHTEAFFGQGTRLTVV.

This clone showed up just once. The chain employs TRBV19 and TRBJ2-7; D perhaps matches TRBD2 (5 bases). The V end lost 1 base, the J end lost 5 bases, and 9 bases lay between the germline ends. The germline V gene encodes CDR1 LNHDA and CDR2 SQIVND (reference sequence). CDR3 length equals 13 residues. The CDR3 DNA reads as TGTGCCAGTAGTATAGGGCGGGTGGACGAGCAGTACTTC. It translates to CASSIGRVDEQYF.

V is TRBV5-8 and J is TRBJ2-6; tentatively, D is TRBD2 (6 bases). Trimming took off 10 bases at V and 0 bases at J, with 29 bases between the two ends. There are 20 residues in the CDR3. CDR1 and CDR2 (germline): SGHTS, YDEGEE. CDR3 nucleotides: TGTGCCGGGCTAAGGATTACGGGGGAAGGGCTCCCCTCTGGGGCCAACGTCCTGACTTTC. Protein product: CAGLRITGEGLPSGANVLTF.

The chain couples TRBV27 to TRBJ2-7, with TRBD2 identical over 8 bases. This CDR3 spans 14 amino acids. Germline values: CDR1 MNHEY, CDR2 SMNVEV (reference sequence). V lost 1 base, J lost 4 bases, and 3 bases stayed unmatched. Written as DNA, the CDR3 is TGTGCCAGCAGTTTATTGGGACTAGATTACGAGCAGTACTTC. Its translation: CASSLLGLDYEQYF.

The chain uses TRBV11-2 and TRBJ2-3; unclear D gene. The CDR3 has 13 amino acids. The germline CDR1 and CDR2 sequences are SGHAT and FQNNGV. The germline V and J ends were trimmed by 5 bases and 5 bases, with 11 bases remaining between them. CDR3 region: CASSPQVGDTQYF. The CDR3 region has the DNA TGTGCCAGCAGCCCCCAAGTGGGAGATACGCAGTATTTT.

This chain joins TRBV30 and TRBJ2-2, with 11 bases aligning to TRBD2. CDR1 is GTSNPN, CDR2 SVGIG, per germline (reference sequence). The CDR3 runs to 14 residues. With V trimmed by 8 bases and J by 4 bases, 6 bases remained unmatched. The CDR3 DNA reads as TGTGCCCCCCGGGGGACTAGCGGCACCGGGGAGCTGTTTTTT. Protein product: CAPRGTSGTGELFF.

CDR3 nucleotides: TGTGCCAGCAGACTAGCGGGGGAGACCCAGTACTTC. It specifies CASRLAGETQYF. The rearrangement uses TRBV2 and TRBJ2-5; 10 bases line up with TRBD2. Germline loops: CDR1 SNHLY, CDR2 FYNNEI. J was trimmed by 5 bases and V by 6 bases; bases with no gene match: 0. The CDR3 runs to 12 residues. Filled out from reference TRBV2 and TRBJ2-5, the complete variable domain reads EPEVTQTPSHQVTQMGQEVILRCVPISNHLYFYWYRQILGQKVEFLVSFYNNEISEKSEIFDDQFSVERPDGSNFTLKIRSTKLEDSAMYFCASRLAGETQYFGPGTRLLVL.

This clone was found once. The rearrangement uses TRBV4-1 and TRBJ2-7; tentatively, D is TRBD1 (6 bases). The germline V and J ends were trimmed by 8 bases and 3 bases, with 14 bases remaining between them. Germline CDR1 MGHRA, CDR2 YSYEKL. The CDR3 is 13 amino acids. The CDR3 spells CASSYGTNYEQYF. DNA of the CDR3: TGCGCCAGCTCGTACGGGACAAACTACGAGCAGTACTTC.

The V gene is TRBV7-9, the J gene TRBJ1-3; D gene unclear. The CDR3 consists of 13 residues. Germline assignment: CDR1 SEHNR and CDR2 FQNEAQ (reference sequence). V lost 4 bases and J lost 0, with 4 bases in between. In DNA, the CDR3 is TGTGCCAGCAGCTCCCTCTCTGGAAACACCATATATTTT. This codes for CASSSLSGNTIYF.

The chain joins TRBV25-1 to TRBJ2-7; D unclear. The CDR3 extends over 13 amino acids. V lost 4 bases and J 3 bases, leaving 10 bases between the germline ends. Germline V gene data show CDR1 as MGHDK and CDR2 as SYGVNS. The CDR3 DNA reads TGTGCCAGCAGTGCAGACGGAAACTACGAGCAGTACTTC. Protein sequence: CASSADGNYEQYF.

The chain recombines TRBV5-1 with TRBJ2-3; D may be TRBD1 or TRBD2 (6 bases each). The V gene lost 9 bases and the J gene lost 2 bases, with 16 bases spanning the gap. This CDR3 spans 14 amino acids. Germline V lookup: CDR1 SGHRS, CDR2 YFSETQ. DNA of the CDR3: TGCGCCACCTCCGGGGGACACCCCACAGATACGCAGTATTTT. As protein: CATSGGHPTDTQYF. Full variable domain (remainder filled in from reference TRBV5-1 and TRBJ2-3): KAGVTQTPRYLIKTRGQQVTLSCSPISGHRSVSWYQQTPGQGLQFLFEYFSETQRNKGNFPGRFSGRQFSNSRSEMNVSTLELGDSALYLCATSGGHPTDTQYFGPGTRLTVL.

This chain uses TRBV10-3 with TRBJ2-7, with 8 bases lining up with TRBD2. CDR1 ENHRY and CDR2 SYGVKD come from the germline V gene. This CDR3 comprises 15 residues. V lost 3 bases, J lost 0 bases, and 4 bases stayed unmatched. The CDR3 DNA sequence: TGTGCCATCAGTGATACGGGAGGGCCCTCCTACGAGCAGTACTTC. This encodes CAISDTGGPSYEQYF.

Here the CDR3 reads CSVEGSYEQYF. DNA for the CDR3: TGCAGCGTTGAAGGCTCCTACGAGCAGTACTTC. This rearrangement joins TRBV29-1 to TRBJ2-7; no firm D call. The CDR3 sequence is 11 residues long. Trimming pared 1 base from V and 0 bases from J, leaving 1 base between. Germline CDR1 and CDR2: SQVTM and ANQGSEA.

The chain combines TRBV5-1 with TRBJ2-2, with 10 bases identical to TRBD2. CDR3 size: 15 residues. CDR1 and CDR2 (germline): SGHRS, YFSETQ. Germline trimming cut 0 bases from V and 6 bases from J; bases unmatched to any gene: 2. The CDR3 is CASSLALAGAGELFF. CDR3 bases: TGCGCCAGCAGCTTGGCCCTAGCGGGAGCCGGGGAGCTGTTTTTT.

The chain joins TRBV4-2 to TRBJ2-3; 12 positions match TRBD2. The V gene's germline CDR1 is LGHNA and CDR2 YNFKEQ. CDR3 size: 16 residues. Germline trimming cut 4 bases from V and 7 bases from J; bases unmatched to any gene: 9. The CDR3 region has the DNA TGTGCCAGCAGCCCCTCGACTAGCGGGGGCCCACATACGCAGTATTTT. It is translated as CASSPSTSGGPHTQYF.

This clone came up a few times. V gene TRBV4-1 combines with J gene TRBJ2-1, with a weak D call TRBD2 (7 bases). CDR3 length: 19 residues. With 1 base removed from V and 1 base from J, the gap between germline ends came to 20 bases. Germline-derived CDR1 and CDR2 are MGHRA and YSYEKL. The CDR3, as DNA: TGCGCCAGCAGCCAAGTATCTGGCGGGAGAGGACAGTCCTACAATGAGCAGTTCTTC. Protein product: CASSQVSGGRGQSYNEQFF.